These 32 T cell receptor beta chains originate from one sample sequenced in a study of T cells in Graves' hyperthyroidism and ophthalmopathy (dated by TCRdb to between 2019 and 2020). Library construction relied on multiplex PCR. Instrument used: Illumina HiSeq 2000. The TCR beta CDR3 regions were amplified from the RNA transcripts. The first round of RT-PCR for the TCR CDR3 was performed with the HTBI primer set and the Qiagen OneStep RT-PCR kit. In TCRdb, the public reads were trimmed at Q25 with fastp and aligned with MiXCR, with productive beta chains retained. Each entry is one CDR3 protein sequence, shown with its most common DNA and genes. The sample profile shows 500,000 to 750,000 distinct CDR3 sequences; 15% to 18% of them were found once. The ten largest clonotypes hold approximately 7% of the sample. The sequenced material came from blood. The receptors were sampled from a woman in her 30s with Graves' hyperthyroidism.

This clonotype was found a few times. The chain carries TRBV6-5 and TRBJ1-2, with 7 nucleotides matching TRBD1. The CDR3 runs 14 residues. Unmatched junction bases numbered 3, after V lost 1 base and J lost 4 bases. CDR1 MNHEY and CDR2 SVGAGI come from the germline V gene. CDR3 region: CASSYFYRGYGYTF. For the CDR3, the DNA is TGTGCCAGCAGTTACTTCTACAGGGGCTATGGCTACACCTTC.

This clonotype has ten or more counts. J is TRBJ2-1 and V is TRBV7-6; no firm D call. Trimming left V 3 bases short and J 5 bases short, with 8 bases between. Germline V lookup: CDR1 SGHVS, CDR2 FNYEAQ. The CDR3 spans 13 residues. As DNA, the CDR3 is TGTGCCAGCAGCTTGGTCCCGAACAATGAGCAGTTCTTC. This codes for CASSLVPNNEQFF.

At least ten counts were recorded for this clonotype. The gene calls are TRBV27 and TRBJ2-2; no clear D. The CDR3 extends over 13 amino acids. Germline loops: CDR1 MNHEY, CDR2 SMNVEV (reference sequence). Between the trimmed V and J ends, which lost 6 bases and 5 bases, there was a span of 10 bases. The CDR3 is CASSLGRTGELFF. The CDR3 nucleotides read TGTGCCAGCAGCTTAGGAAGGACCGGGGAGCTGTTTTTT.

Many counts were recorded for this clonotype. This chain links TRBV11-2 with TRBJ2-1, with 8 bases that match TRBD2. V was pared by 6 bases and J by 6 bases, with 16 bases of the junction left unmatched. The germline V gene encodes CDR1 SGHAT and CDR2 FQNNGV. This CDR3 contains 17 residues. Written as DNA, the CDR3 is TGTGCCAGCAGGAAGGTCGGGGGGGGCGCGGGTGGCAATGAGCAGTTCTTC. This codes for CASRKVGGGAGGNEQFF.

In this sample, this clonotype turned up many times. This sequence joins TRBV6-1 and TRBJ2-5, with 10 bases lining up with TRBD2. Germline CDR1 and CDR2: MNHNS and SASEGT. V lost 2 bases and J lost 4; bases outside the gene matches: 7. The CDR3 contains 16 residues. The CDR3 here is CASSERSGRARETQYF. DNA for the CDR3: TGTGCCAGCAGTGAACGGAGCGGGAGGGCCCGAGAGACCCAGTACTTC.

This clonotype was observed a handful of times. This chain links TRBV10-3 with TRBJ1-6; 10 bases match TRBD1. J was trimmed by 9 bases and V by 0 bases; bases with no gene match: 8. Germline assignment: CDR1 ENHRY and CDR2 SYGVKD. The CDR3 extends over 17 amino acids. DNA for the CDR3: TGTGCCATCAGTGAGTCGGCTGGGACAGGGGATACTTCACCCCTCCACTTT. Translated, it gives CAISESAGTGDTSPLHF.

In this sample, this clonotype turned up many times. The chain combines TRBV3-1 with TRBJ2-1; D gene uncertain. The CDR3 has 11 residues. Trimming shortened V by 4 bases and J by 8 bases, and 6 bases separated the two germline ends. The germline gives CDR1 LGHDT, CDR2 YNNKEL (reference sequence). CDR3 bases: TGTGCCAGCAGCCTAGACGATGAGCAGTTCTTC. This gives the protein CASSLDDEQFF.

This clonotype was counted at least ten times. The chain carries TRBV28 and TRBJ1-1; D is undetermined. V was pared by 4 bases and J by 0 bases, with 15 bases between. From germline, CDR1 is MDHEN and CDR2 SYDVKM. The CDR3 length is 16 residues. CDR3 in DNA: TGTGCCAGCAGTTCCCCGAGACATCACATGAACACTGAAGCTTTCTTT. It encodes CASSSPRHHMNTEAFF.

This clonotype showed up many times. This chain links TRBV12-3 or TRBV12-4 with TRBJ2-2; 9 nucleotides match TRBD2. CDR3 length equals 16 residues. The junction had 5 bases not matched to a gene; V was cut back by 2 bases and J by 4 bases. CDR3 nucleotides: TGTGCCAGCAGTTTATGGGCGGGAGGGCCCACCGGGGAGCTGTTTTTT. This codes for CASSLWAGGPTGELFF.

In this sample, this clonotype turned up a few times. The chain uses TRBV5-4 and TRBJ2-3; 8 bases agree with TRBD2. Germline assignment: CDR1 SGHNT and CDR2 YYREEE (reference sequence). This CDR3 spans 15 amino acids. The junction had 9 bases not matched to a gene; V was cut back by 5 bases and J by 4 bases. CDR3 coding DNA: TGTGCCAGCAGGCAATACGGCGGGAGGTCAGATACGCAGTATTTT. This sequence encodes CASRQYGGRSDTQYF.

This clonotype has just a few counts. CDR3 DNA: TGTGCCATCAGTTCAGGATCGCAGGGCGCTGGCTACACCTTC. Translation gives CAISSGSQGAGYTF. V and J are TRBV10-3 and TRBJ1-2, with D maybe TRBD1 (5 bases). CDR3 length: 14 residues. CDR1 and CDR2 (germline): ENHRY, SYGVKD. Trimming stripped 5 bases from V and 7 bases from J, with 17 bases between.

This clonotype was detected a few times. The CDR3 loop reads CASSPTAASPDTGELFF. Written as DNA, the CDR3 is TGTGCCAGCAGCCCGACCGCGGCTAGCCCCGACACCGGGGAGCTGTTTTTT. The chain employs TRBV7-9 and TRBJ2-2, with a weak D call TRBD2 (5 bases). Trimming cost V 5 bases and J 3 bases, with 19 bases left between them. Germline V gives CDR1 SEHNR, CDR2 FQNEAQ (reference sequence). The CDR3 is made up of 17 amino acids.

At least ten counts were recorded for this clonotype. The chain combines TRBV5-6 with TRBJ2-1, with D unclear. Deletions cut 0 bases from V and 6 bases from J, with 4 bases between. This CDR3 is 12 amino acids long. Germline V gene data show CDR1 as SGHDT and CDR2 as YYEEEE. CDR3 coding DNA: TGTGCCAGCAGCTTGGAACCCAATGAGCAGTTCTTC. Translation: CASSLEPNEQFF.

This clonotype was observed at least ten times. V usage is TRBV7-9 and J usage is TRBJ1-6, with no clear D. The V gene lost 1 base and the J gene lost 9 bases, with 13 bases spanning the gap. CDR3 length equals 15 residues. Germline V gene lookup returns CDR1 SEHNR and CDR2 FQNEAQ (reference sequence). CDR3 loop: CASSLDGYESSPLHF. The DNA of the CDR3 is TGTGCCAGCAGCTTAGATGGGTACGAAAGTTCACCCCTCCACTTT.

In its sample, this clonotype was seen many times. The gene calls are TRBV19 and TRBJ1-5; 7 bases map to TRBD1. Germline V gene lookup returns CDR1 LNHDA and CDR2 SQIVND (reference sequence). Trimming took 9 bases from V and 0 from J; bases not matched to a gene: 8. CDR3 length: 15 amino acids. The CDR3 loop reads CASSPRQGSNQPQHF. CDR3 nucleotide sequence: TGTGCCAGCTCACCGCGACAGGGTAGCAATCAGCCCCAGCATTTT.

This clonotype was detected many times. V usage is TRBV18 and J usage is TRBJ2-5; D gene uncertain. This CDR3 is 14 amino acids long. Germline CDR1 is KGHSH and CDR2 is LQKENI. V lost 2 bases, J lost 4 bases, and 11 bases lay in between. This chain's CDR3 is CASSPETSGETQYF. The CDR3 coding sequence is TGTGCCAGCTCACCAGAGACTTCCGGAGAGACCCAGTACTTC.

There are many counts of this clonotype. This chain uses TRBV29-1 with TRBJ1-2, with 8 bases fitting TRBD1. CDR1 and CDR2 from the germline V gene are SQVTM and ANQGSEA. Losses at the gene ends were 4 bases for V and 5 bases for J; bases not matched to a gene: 6. The CDR3 contains 13 residues. CDR3 residues: CSVVETGAYGYTF. CDR3 bases: TGCAGCGTTGTGGAGACAGGGGCTTATGGCTACACCTTC. The full variable domain, with the rest looked up from reference TRBV29-1 and TRBJ1-2, is SAVISQKPSRDICQRGTSLTIQCQVDSQVTMMFWYRQQPGQSLTLIATANQGSEATYESGFVIDKFPISRPNLTFSTLTVSNMSPEDSSIYLCSVVETGAYGYTFGSGTRLTVV.

About this clonotype: This may be a read error: a much more frequent sequence differs by one nucleotide. The missing conserved phenylalanine or tryptophan at the end of this CDR3 makes a read error likely. This sequence joins TRBV20-1 and TRBJ1-3; D gene unclear. Germline V lookup: CDR1 DFQATT, CDR2 SNEGSKA (reference sequence). The CDR3 totals 14 residues. V shed 4 bases and J shed 0 bases, with 10 bases lying between them. The CDR3: CSATDSSSGNTIYL. CDR3 coding DNA: TGCAGTGCTACCGATTCCAGCTCTGGAAACACCATATATCTT.

Remarks on this clonotype: A much larger clone lies a single base off, so this may be a read error. The V gene is TRBV20-1, the J gene TRBJ2-3; D is undetermined. Germline V gene sequence: CDR1 DFQATT, CDR2 SNEGSKA (reference sequence). CDR3 size: 13 residues. Trimming removed 6 bases from V and 4 bases from J, with 14 bases in between. This chain's CDR3 is CSAPPLGSDTQYF. CDR3 coding DNA: TGCAGTGCCCCACCCTTAGGGTCAGATACGCAGTATTTT.

This clonotype has a count of ten or more. The chain combines TRBV7-2 with TRBJ2-2; TRBD2 is a possible D gene (6 bases). Germline V gene data show CDR1 as SGHTA and CDR2 as FQGNSA. CDR3 length: 15 residues. Deletions cut 4 bases from V and 5 bases from J, with 14 bases between. The chain's CDR3 is CASSSDAGLTGELFF. The CDR3 nucleotides are TGTGCCAGCAGCTCAGACGCAGGACTAACCGGGGAGCTGTTTTTT.

This clonotype came up many times. The chain links TRBV18 to TRBJ1-1; the D gene is possibly TRBD1 (6 bases). V was trimmed by 3 bases and J by 4 bases, leaving 15 bases between them. Germline V gene data show CDR1 as KGHSH and CDR2 as LQKENI. This CDR3 comprises 15 residues. This CDR3 reads CASSPQEGGGTEAFF. CDR3 DNA: TGTGCCAGCTCACCTCAGGAAGGGGGTGGCACTGAAGCTTTCTTT. Full variable domain (remainder filled in from reference TRBV18 and TRBJ1-1): NAGVMQNPRHLVRRRGQEARLRCSPMKGHSHVYWYRQLPEEGLKFMVYLQKENIIDESGMPKERFSAEFPKEGPSILRIQQVVRGDSAAYFCASSPQEGGGTEAFFGQGTRLTVV.

This clonotype was observed a handful of times. The rearrangement links TRBV28 to TRBJ1-1, with 9 bases aligning to TRBD1. Trimming cost V 8 bases and J 2 bases; bases outside gene matches: 15. Germline loops: CDR1 MDHEN, CDR2 SYDVKM. The CDR3 has 17 amino acids. The CDR3 sequence: CASSQLAGQGINTEAFF. The CDR3, as DNA: TGTGCCAGCTCTCAGTTGGCGGGACAGGGAATCAACACTGAAGCTTTCTTT.

This clonotype has ten or more counts. V is TRBV7-9 and J is TRBJ2-1, with unresolved D. V was shortened by 2 bases and J by 7 bases, with 15 bases between the two germline ends. The CDR3 loop spans 15 amino acids. Looked up from germline, CDR1 is SEHNR and CDR2 is FQNEAQ (reference sequence). The CDR3 DNA is TGTGCCAGCAGCTTATCTCGAGGAGTGATGAATGAGCAGTTCTTC. Translated: CASSLSRGVMNEQFF.

As concerns this clonotype: The junction departs from the called germline gene at one end, perhaps through a read error. The chain uses TRBV25-1 and TRBJ2-7; D possibly corresponds to TRBD1 (5 bases). Germline assignment: CDR1 MGHDK and CDR2 SYGVNS. The CDR3 runs to 12 residues. The CDR3 coding sequence is TGTGCCAGCCGTGAGACAGAATACGAGCAGTACTTC. Translation gives CASRETEYEQYF.

This clonotype occurred a few times. The rearrangement uses TRBV6-1 and TRBJ2-1; the match to TRBD2 covers 12 bases. Germline CDR1 reads MNHNS; CDR2 reads SASEGT. The trim removed 5 bases at V and 5 bases at J, leaving 7 bases unmatched. The CDR3 is 16 residues long. The chain's CDR3 is CASSRGLAGIHNEQFF. The CDR3 DNA is TGTGCCAGCAGTCGCGGACTAGCGGGAATCCACAATGAGCAGTTCTTC.

This clonotype was detected only a few times. This chain links TRBV12-3 or TRBV12-4 with TRBJ2-2, with 8 bases matching TRBD2. Germline trimming cut 5 bases from V and 3 bases from J; bases unmatched to any gene: 8. The CDR3 has 16 residues. The DNA of the CDR3 is TGTGCCAGCAGTCCCCCAAGCGGGAGCTACACCGGGGAGCTGTTTTTT. This translates into CASSPPSGSYTGELFF.

This clonotype has only a few counts. CDR3 coding DNA: TGTGCCAGCAGCCAAGACCCCTGGCCCGAGCAGTACTTC. It specifies CASSQDPWPEQYF. V is TRBV14 and J is TRBJ2-7; D uncertain. The CDR3 contains 13 residues. Deletions cut 0 bases from V and 6 bases from J, with 9 bases between. CDR1 is SGHDN and CDR2 is FVKESK in the germline V gene.

This clonotype came up many times. This chain uses TRBV14 with TRBJ2-7; no definite D call. Deletions cut 4 bases from V and 4 bases from J, with 11 bases between. Germline V lookup: CDR1 SGHDN, CDR2 FVKESK. This CDR3 spans 13 amino acids. For the CDR3, the DNA is TGTGCCAGCAGCCTCACGGCCGGATACGAGCAGTACTTC. It is translated as CASSLTAGYEQYF.

This clonotype has a count of ten or more. The chain is built from TRBV24-1 and TRBJ1-2; the match to TRBD1 covers 9 bases. This CDR3 is 15 amino acids long. The junction had 8 bases not matched to a gene; V was cut back by 5 bases and J by 5 bases. CDR1 and CDR2 (germline): KGHDR, SFDVKD. In nucleotides, the CDR3 is TGTGCCACCAGTGCCCGGACAGGGGAGAAATATGGCTACACCTTC. Residues: CATSARTGEKYGYTF.

This clonotype was counted at least ten times. This sequence joins TRBV6-2 or TRBV6-3 and TRBJ2-1; D is perhaps TRBD2 (6 bases). Trimming pared 5 bases from V and 8 bases from J, leaving 16 bases between. The V gene's germline CDR1 is MNHEY and CDR2 SVGEGT. This CDR3 is built from 14 residues. Written as DNA, the CDR3 is TGTGCCAGCAGTGACACTAGCAGGAGGGATGAGCAGTTCTTC. Encoded protein: CASSDTSRRDEQFF.

This clonotype was seen repeatedly, ten times or more. The chain employs TRBV28 and TRBJ2-1; D might be TRBD2 (6 bases). V was clipped by 5 bases and J by 13 bases, with 18 bases between them. This CDR3 contains 13 residues. Per germline, CDR1 MDHEN and CDR2 SYDVKM. CDR3: CASSRPGDPPQFF. CDR3 sequence (DNA): TGTGCCAGCAGTCGACCGGGAGATCCCCCCCAGTTCTTC.

The rearrangement uses TRBV4-2 and TRBJ1-1, with D unresolved. V was clipped by 1 base and J by 0 bases, with 15 bases between them. Looked up from germline, CDR1 is LGHNA and CDR2 is YNFKEQ. The CDR3 totals 17 residues. The CDR3 region is CASSQGVFGKMNTEAFF. The CDR3 DNA reads TGTGCCAGCAGCCAAGGGGTCTTTGGGAAAATGAACACTGAAGCTTTCTTT.